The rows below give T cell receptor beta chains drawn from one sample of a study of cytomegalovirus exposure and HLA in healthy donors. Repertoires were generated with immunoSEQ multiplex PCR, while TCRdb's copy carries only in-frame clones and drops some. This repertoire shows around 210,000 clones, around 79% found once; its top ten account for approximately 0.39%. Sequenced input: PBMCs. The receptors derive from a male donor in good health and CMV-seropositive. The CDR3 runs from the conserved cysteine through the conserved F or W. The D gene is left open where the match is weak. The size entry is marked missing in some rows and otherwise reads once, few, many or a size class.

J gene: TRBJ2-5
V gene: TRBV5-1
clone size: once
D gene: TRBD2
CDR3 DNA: TGCGCCAGCAGGCTAGCGGGGGGTTTCGGGGAGACCCAGTACTTC
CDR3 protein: CASRLAGGFGETQYF

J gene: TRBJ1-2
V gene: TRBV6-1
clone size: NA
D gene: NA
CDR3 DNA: TGTGCCAGCAGCCACGGAGGATCTAACTATGGCTACACCTTC
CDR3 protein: CASSHGGSNYGYTF

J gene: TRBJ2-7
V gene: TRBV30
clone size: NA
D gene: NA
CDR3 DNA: TGTGCCTGGGGGGCACCCCCCACTCTCTACGAGCAGTACTTC
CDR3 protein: CAWGAPPTLYEQYF

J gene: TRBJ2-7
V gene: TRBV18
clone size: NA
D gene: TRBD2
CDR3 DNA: TGTGCCAGCTCCCTCGGGTCTAGCGGGAGTGGAGGTCGCGAGCAGTACTTC
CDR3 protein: CASSLGSSGSGGREQYF

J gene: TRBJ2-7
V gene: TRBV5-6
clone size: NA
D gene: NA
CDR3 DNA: TGTGCCAGCAGCGCCGTCTGGGGGCGGGAGCAGTACTTC
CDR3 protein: CASSAVWGREQYF

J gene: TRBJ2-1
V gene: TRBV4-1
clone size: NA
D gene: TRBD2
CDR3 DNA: TGCGCCAGCAGCCAACTAGCGGGGGTTACGAATGAGCAGTTCTTC
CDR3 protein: CASSQLAGVTNEQFF

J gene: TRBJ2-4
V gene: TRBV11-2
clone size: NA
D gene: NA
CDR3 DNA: TGTGCCAGCAGGGCATTAGCCAAAAACATTCAGTACTTC
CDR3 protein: CASRALAKNIQYF

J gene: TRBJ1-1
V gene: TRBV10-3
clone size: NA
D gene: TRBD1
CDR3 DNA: TGTGCCATCAGTGATTTAGCGGGACAGGGAGAGAGTTTCTTT
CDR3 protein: CAISDLAGQGESFF

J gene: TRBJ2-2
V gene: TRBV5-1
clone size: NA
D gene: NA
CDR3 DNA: TGCGCCAGCAGCGGGCGGACAGCTAACACCGGGGAGCTGTTTTTT
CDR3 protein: CASSGRTANTGELFF

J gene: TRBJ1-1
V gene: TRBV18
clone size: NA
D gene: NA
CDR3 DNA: TGTGCCAGCTCACCCGCAGTATTAAGAACTGAAGCTTTCTTT
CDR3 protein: CASSPAVLRTEAFF

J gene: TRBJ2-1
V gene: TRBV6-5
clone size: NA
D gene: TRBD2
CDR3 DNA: TGTGCCAGCAGCTCCCGTCTAGCGGGGTACAATGAGCAGTTCTTC
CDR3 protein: CASSSRLAGYNEQFF

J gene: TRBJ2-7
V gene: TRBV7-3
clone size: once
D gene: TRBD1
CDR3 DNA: TGTGCCAGCAGCGGACAGGGACACGAGCAGTACTTC
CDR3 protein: CASSGQGHEQYF

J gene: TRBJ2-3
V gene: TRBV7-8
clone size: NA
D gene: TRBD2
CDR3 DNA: TGTGCCAGCAGCTTAACGCTAGCGGGGGAGGGCGCGCAGTATTTT
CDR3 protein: CASSLTLAGEGAQYF